The 16 T cell receptor beta chains below all came from one sample that was sequenced in a study of T cells after yellow fever vaccination. TCRdb re-analysed the 5' RACE reads in MiXCR, keeping a single row per CDR3 protein. The sample has hundreds of thousands of distinct CDR3 sequences, roughly 3.5% seen once. The sample consisted of PBMCs, taken on the day of the yellow fever booster vaccination. The receptor source for this set is a man between 18 and 29 years old who received the YFV17D yellow fever vaccine.

This clonotype was seen a handful of times. The V gene is TRBV9, the J gene TRBJ2-1; TRBD2 aligns across 9 bases. The CDR3 length is 14 residues. Losses at the gene ends were 3 bases for V and 5 bases for J; bases not matched to a gene: 3. From germline, CDR1 is SGDLS and CDR2 YYNGEE. In DNA form, the CDR3 reads TGTGCCAGCAGCGACCTAGCGGGGAACAATGAGCAGTTCTTC. Its translation is CASSDLAGNNEQFF.

The sample holds many counts of this clonotype. This chain uses TRBV4-1 with TRBJ1-5, with a tentative D call TRBD1 (5 bases). V was shortened by 6 bases and J by 5 bases, with 17 bases between the two germline ends. Germline loops: CDR1 MGHRA, CDR2 YSYEKL. The CDR3 sequence is 15 residues long. CDR3 DNA sequence: TGCGCCAGCAGACCGGGCTTGGGACTGGATCAGCCCCAGCATTTT. Translated, it gives CASRPGLGLDQPQHF.

In this sample, this clonotype turned up a few times. This chain connects TRBV11-2 to TRBJ2-1; no clear D. The CDR3 extends over 17 amino acids. From germline, CDR1 is SGHAT and CDR2 FQNNGV. V was cut by 5 bases and J by 0 bases, with 17 bases left in between. This CDR3 is CASSGTRRQSSYNEQFF. Written as DNA, the CDR3 is TGTGCCAGCAGCGGTACTCGACGGCAGAGCTCCTACAATGAGCAGTTCTTC.

This clonotype was recorded at least ten times. This rearrangement joins TRBV5-8 to TRBJ2-3, with a weak D call TRBD1 (5 bases). The CDR3 is 16 residues long. Germline V gene lookup returns CDR1 SGHTS and CDR2 YDEGEE. Deletions cut 8 bases from V and 0 bases from J, with 19 bases between. CDR3 nucleotide sequence: TGTGCCAGAGCTCCAGGGCAGGACCACAGCACAGATACGCAGTATTTT. Amino acid sequence: CARAPGQDHSTDTQYF.

The CDR3 reads CASSIAGNQETQYF. The CDR3 DNA is TGCGCCAGCAGTATAGCGGGGAACCAAGAGACCCAGTACTTC. The J gene is TRBJ2-5, the V gene TRBV5-1, with TRBD2 identical over 8 bases. V shed 5 bases and J 0 bases; nucleotides not matched to a gene: 3. Germline loops: CDR1 SGHRS, CDR2 YFSETQ. The CDR3 length is 14 residues.

The CDR3: CSATPRGVGSYEQYV. The CDR3 DNA follows: TGCAGTGCTACCCCCCGGGGGGTAGGGTCCTACGAGCAGTACGTC. V gene TRBV20-1 combines with J gene TRBJ2-7; 7 nucleotides match TRBD2. With 4 bases clipped from V and 1 base from J, the junction kept 10 bases outside the gene matches. CDR3 length: 15 residues. Germline CDR1 is DFQATT and CDR2 is SNEGSKA (reference sequence).

The chain combines TRBV5-1 with TRBJ1-2; a weak D match, TRBD1 (5 bases). Germline CDR1 SGHRS, CDR2 YFSETQ. This CDR3 has 15 residues. The V end lost 3 bases, the J end lost 5 bases, and 17 bases lay between the germline ends. Here the CDR3 DNA reads TGCGCCAGCAGCTCTAACACCGGGGCCCCTTATGGCTACACCTTC. Its translation: CASSSNTGAPYGYTF. Full variable domain (rest looked up from reference TRBV5-1 and TRBJ1-2): KAGVTQTPRYLIKTRGQQVTLSCSPISGHRSVSWYQQTPGQGLQFLFEYFSETQRNKGNFPGRFSGRQFSNSRSEMNVSTLELGDSALYLCASSSNTGAPYGYTFGSGTRLTVV.

This clonotype was observed at least ten times. J is TRBJ1-2 and V is TRBV29-1, with D perhaps TRBD1 (6 bases). The V and J ends lost 4 bases and 2 bases respectively, with 17 bases between them. Germline V gene lookup returns CDR1 SQVTM and CDR2 ANQGSEA. There are 15 residues in the CDR3. CDR3 DNA: TGCAGCGTTGTAGGGAAGGGGGACCTCAACTATGGCTACACCTTC. This encodes CSVVGKGDLNYGYTF.

This clonotype was observed many times. The CDR3 spells CATSDPPGETQYF. Here the CDR3 DNA reads TGTGCCACTTCGGACCCCCCCGGGGAGACCCAGTACTTC. This chain links TRBV7-2 with TRBJ2-5; D gene ambiguous. The CDR3 contains 13 residues. Trimming took 10 bases from V and 5 from J, leaving 17 bases between them. Germline V gene data show CDR1 as SGHTA and CDR2 as FQGNSA.

The chain links TRBV6-5 to TRBJ1-6; D uncertain. This CDR3 has 15 amino acids. The ends were cut back, 0 bases at V and 9 bases at J, with 12 bases in the middle. Germline-derived CDR1 and CDR2 are MNHEY and SVGAGI. The CDR3 coding sequence is TGTGCCAGCAGTTACTCGTCCCTGACCAGTTCACCCCTCCACTTT. Amino acid sequence: CASSYSSLTSSPLHF.

In this sample, this clonotype turned up many times. CDR3 sequence reads: CASSLTPTYNEQFF. CDR3 nucleotides: TGCGCCAGCAGCTTGACGCCGACTTATAATGAGCAGTTCTTC. The J gene is TRBJ2-1, the V gene TRBV5-1; D remains ambiguous. The germline CDR1 and CDR2 sequences are SGHRS and YFSETQ. The CDR3 is 14 residues long. Trimming left V 1 base short and J 7 bases short, with 12 bases between.

This clonotype occurred many times. The rearrangement joins TRBV4-3 to TRBJ2-6; D is ambiguous. With 0 bases removed from V and 0 bases from J, the gap between germline ends came to 6 bases. The CDR3 covers 16 residues. Germline CDR1 LGHNA, CDR2 YSLEER. This CDR3 is CASSQESSSGANVLTF. CDR3 DNA sequence: TGCGCCAGCAGCCAAGAGAGTAGCTCTGGGGCCAACGTCCTGACTTTC.

This clonotype was seen many times. The chain employs TRBV7-2 and TRBJ2-2; D is unclear. The V gene lost 5 bases and the J gene lost 1 base, with 11 bases spanning the gap. CDR3 length equals 15 residues. CDR1 is SGHTA, CDR2 FQGNSA, per germline. The CDR3 DNA sequence: TGTGCCAGCAGCCCAGGACGGATGAACACCGGGGAGCTGTTTTTT. It yields the protein CASSPGRMNTGELFF.

The table lists this clonotype with many counts. The chain combines TRBV5-5 with TRBJ2-7, with D maybe TRBD2 (6 bases). V lost 3 bases and J 6 bases, leaving 10 bases between the germline ends. CDR1 SGHKS and CDR2 YYEKEE come from the germline V gene (reference sequence). The CDR3 loop spans 12 amino acids. CDR3 in amino acids: CASSSFGGEQYV. The CDR3 nucleotides are TGTGCCAGCAGCTCGTTCGGGGGCGAGCAGTACGTC.

This clonotype was seen a handful of times. This sequence joins TRBV4-2 and TRBJ2-3; 7 bases align to TRBD2. The germline gives CDR1 LGHNA, CDR2 YNFKEQ. With V trimmed by 4 bases and J by 4 bases, 8 bases remained unmatched. This CDR3 has 15 residues. The CDR3 loop reads CASSRNGGGADTQYF. CDR3 DNA: TGTGCCAGCAGCCGGAATGGGGGGGGTGCAGATACGCAGTATTTT.

This clonotype was detected a few times. The chain carries TRBV7-9 and TRBJ2-5; TRBD1 matches 10 bases. Germline trimming cut 5 bases from V and 5 bases from J; bases unmatched to any gene: 8. The germline gives CDR1 SEHNR, CDR2 FQNEAQ (reference sequence). The length of the CDR3 is 15 residues. In DNA, the CDR3 is TGTGCCAGCAGCCCCGGGACAGGGGAATTCGAGACCCAGTACTTC. This codes for CASSPGTGEFETQYF.